This T cell receptor beta chain was obtained from a study of neurological immune-mediated disorders (dated by TCRdb to the late 2010s). Background on the whole study: Among the 34 multiple sclerosis patients, relapsing-remitting MS was present in some 30 and secondary progressive MS was present in 3. Peripheral blood TCR-beta repertoires from patients with HTLV-I-associated myelopathy (HAM/TSP), patients with multiple sclerosis, and healthy controls were compared in the study using UMI-based sequencing. Longitudinal samples, technical triplicates and paired sorted CD4+ and CD8+ T-cell subsets, alongside PBMC samples, were included among the approximately 98 TCR-beta libraries. The cohort was made up of 60 to 75 subjects, consisting of about 15 HAM/TSP patients, some 34 multiple sclerosis patients and 20 healthy controls. On the study overall, not on this receptor specifically: Expanded clones from different subjects shared no identical CDR3 amino acid sequences, which suggests that TCR-beta repertoires were private in all groups. No association of the MS cluster with clinical or MRI features was observed, and the need for larger cohorts was stated by the authors. TCR clonal expansion was greatest in HAM/TSP patients and smallest in MS patients, who ranked below even healthy controls. Repertoires from 18 of 34 MS patients were grouped by phylogenetic analysis into a cluster of related CDR3 sequences, suggesting a possible repertoire-level signature.

Based on the germline V gene, the CDR1 and CDR2 sequences are SGHVS and FQNEAQ. Cut back by 5 bases and 3 bases, the V and J ends lie 32 bases apart. There are 22 amino acids in the CDR3, from cysteine to phenylalanine inclusive. The kept DNA is CDR3 alone, 66 bases in frame from the first base. This clonotype appeared many times. The target of this receptor is not known. No per-base quality is available; no much larger clone lies one base away. For unsorted PBMC libraries, 2 million PBMCs were used after storage in RNAlater at -80 degrees C until RNA extraction. The multiple sclerosis patients were enrolled in a US clinical protocol that used magnetic resonance imaging to evaluate disease progression. Peripheral blood was subjected to Ficoll-Hypaque density gradient centrifugation to isolate PBMCs, which were then cryopreserved in liquid nitrogen. To synthesize cDNA, template-switch 5'RACE was performed with a primer carrying a 10-nucleotide random unique molecular identifier so that each TCR transcript was tagged. Over 160 million TCR-beta sequences, covering 15-18 subjects, were produced in each sequencing run. Total RNA was extracted with the RNeasy kit. The KAPA Real-time Library Amplification kit was used to amplify TCR-beta VDJ regions with primers targeting the TCR constant region and the 5'RACE anchor. A first PCR added sample indexes and Illumina adaptors, and a second PCR then raised library yield. After purification with Ampure beads, the TCR product of roughly 650 bp was size-selected on a 2% E-gel SizeSelection system. Before pooling, library quality was checked on a Bioanalyzer, concentration was measured with Qubit, and libraries were quantified with the Kapa Library Quantification kit. Libraries were sequenced paired-end 2 x 150 bp on an Illumina HiSeq 2500. To increase sequence diversity, roughly 25-31% phiX was spiked into each library pool. The authors' pipeline ran thus. Quality-filtered reads were processed with the UMI-based MiGEC pipeline, and over 75% of raw TCR sequences were removed by the MiGEC pipeline during error correction. IMGT germline references were used for aligning VDJ genes, and each clonotype was defined as a unique CDR3 amino acid sequence together with its V-J genes. VDJtools evaluated clonal expansion, Shannon diversity and CDR3 relatedness (CalcPairwiseDistances, ClusterSamples); CLCbio workbench built phylogenetic trees. Clones with at least 8 unique UMIs were defined as expanded, with this threshold being based on coefficient-of-variation modelling across technical triplicates. In TCRdb, the public reads were trimmed at Q25 with fastp and aligned with MiXCR, with productive beta chains retained. Every distinct CDR3 protein forms one entry, paired with its most common genes and DNA. None of the V and J calls come from the authors' own analysis; TCRdb made them. The sample contains 39,000 or so distinct CDR3 sequences, 2.5% of them found a single time. The ten largest clones take up roughly an eighth of the sample.

Recombination connected TRBV7-8 to TRBJ2-6; 5 matching bases give a weak D call of TRBD1. The source of this sequence is a young man with multiple sclerosis. Sequenced sample: PBMCs. The sequenced DNA: TGTGCCAGCAGCAAACGTCGGAAGATTCGCGTTCAGGGCGAAGATGGGGCCAACGTCCTGACTTTC. This yields the protein CASSKRRKIRVQGEDGANVLTF.